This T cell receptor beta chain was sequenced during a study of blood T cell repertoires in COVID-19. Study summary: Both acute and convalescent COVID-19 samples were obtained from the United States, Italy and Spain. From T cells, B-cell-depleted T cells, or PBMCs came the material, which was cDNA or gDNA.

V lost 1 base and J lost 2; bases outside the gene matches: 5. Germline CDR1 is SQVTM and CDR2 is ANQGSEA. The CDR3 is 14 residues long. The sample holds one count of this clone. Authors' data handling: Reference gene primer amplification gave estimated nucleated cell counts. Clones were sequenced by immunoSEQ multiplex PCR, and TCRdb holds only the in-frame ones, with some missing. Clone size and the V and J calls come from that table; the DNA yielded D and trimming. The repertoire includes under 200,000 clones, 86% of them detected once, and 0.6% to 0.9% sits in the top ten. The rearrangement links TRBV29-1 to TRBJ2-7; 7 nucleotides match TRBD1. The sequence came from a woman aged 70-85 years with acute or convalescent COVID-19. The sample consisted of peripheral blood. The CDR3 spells CSVEGGQQTYEQYF. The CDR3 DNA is TGCAGCGTTGAAGGGGGACAGCAAACCTACGAGCAGTACTTC.